These T cell receptor beta chains were read from a single sample in a study of CD4 T cells in relation to SARS-CoV-2 and coronaviruses. Sequencing was performed with immunoSEQ multiplex PCR; in TCRdb, only in-frame clones are kept and a portion is missing. The profile shows 20,000 to 25,000 clones, about 66% of them singletons. Their antigens remain unidentified. The specimen sequenced was CD4+ T cells from PBMCs, cultured in vitro. The receptors shown here come from a human donor in good health. Each CDR3 is given without its conserved first and last residue.

J gene	V gene	CDR3 protein
TRBJ1-1	TRBV2	ATLTGLRTEAF
TRBJ2-3	TRBV30	AWRLAWGTDTQY
TRBJ1-2	TRBV2	ASSLDRLNGYT
TRBJ2-1	TRBV4-3	ASSQEPYNEQF
TRBJ1-5	TRBV6-2/TRBV6-3	ASSPSGTGIPDNQPQH
TRBJ2-3	TRBV11-3	ASSLGWPAGGATDTQY
TRBJ2-1	TRBV6-6	ASSYGIRGTLSEQF
TRBJ2-1	TRBV5-1	ASSRGLAGHSYNEQF
TRBJ1-2	TRBV30	AWDRTGEGDGYT
TRBJ2-6	TRBV6-2/TRBV6-3	ASSKSRDRHLSGANVLT
TRBJ1-6	TRBV2	ASSEAGIINNSPLH
TRBJ2-2	TRBV9	ASSPWGGTVGTGELF
TRBJ2-5	TRBV2	ASSRQDKWAQY
TRBJ2-1	TRBV2	ASTVSSYNEQF
TRBJ1-2	TRBV7-2	ASSLALANYGYT
TRBJ1-2	TRBV27	ATGRGDNYGYT
TRBJ1-1	TRBV5-8	ASSLQSDTEAF
TRBJ1-1	TRBV27	ASSSQVGVTEAF
TRBJ1-2	TRBV12-3/TRBV12-4	ASSLGIQGGYT
TRBJ2-7	TRBV19	ASSIRGDGAGIPYEQY
TRBJ1-1	TRBV29-1	SVAYENTEAF
TRBJ1-2	TRBV19	ASRDRDNYGYT
TRBJ2-1	TRBV7-9	ASSLSSVGEQF
TRBJ1-2	TRBV6-5	ASSKPGVHGYT
TRBJ1-1	TRBV5-5	ASSLDGGASRTEAF
TRBJ2-7	TRBV19	ASSTWTGRGGYEQY
TRBJ1-4	TRBV5-1	ASSLGTATNEKLF
TRBJ2-7	TRBV7-2	ASSSRTYEQY
TRBJ1-2	TRBV5-5	ASSLQVYYGYT
TRBJ1-5	TRBV7-2	ASSPRREAQGRGDQPQH
TRBJ1-5	TRBV7-9	ASSLAAGGQPQH
TRBJ2-2	TRBV4-3	ASSLQGSYTGELF
TRBJ2-1	TRBV11-2	ASSSGHPGYEQF
TRBJ2-7	TRBV18	ASSPGGGTYEQY
TRBJ1-6	TRBV7-2	ASSYTAFGSPLH
TRBJ2-5	TRBV13	ASSLRVETQY
TRBJ1-1	TRBV11-2	ASSQFTGLGTEAF
TRBJ2-2	TRBV4-2	ASSQVQVSTGELF
TRBJ1-1	TRBV20-1	SASRSGRAISEAF
TRBJ2-1	TRBV7-9	ASSLGLAGNNEQF
TRBJ2-3	TRBV9	ASSGPSGSGDTQY
TRBJ2-4	TRBV7-4	ASSSRSSPLSPNIQY
TRBJ2-1	TRBV5-1	ASSSQGENEQF
TRBJ2-5	TRBV3-1/TRBV3-2	ASSQEGGRGGQETQY
TRBJ2-7	TRBV9	ASSAGPMKTGNYEQY
TRBJ1-2	TRBV6-5	ASTEGGLGYT
TRBJ1-1	TRBV7-9	ASSWGAQSEAF
TRBJ2-5	TRBV9	ASSSPGLAGGGETQY
TRBJ2-1	TRBV19	ASSIGRANEQF
TRBJ1-1	TRBV18	ASSPGPGDTEAF
TRBJ1-3	TRBV19	ASSRQISGNTIY
TRBJ2-4	TRBV7-8	ASSLGGIGGTGRSENIQY
TRBJ1-1	TRBV4-3	ASSEVGVGGTEAF